The next 10 T cell receptor beta chains were all read from a single sample in a study of blood T cell repertoires in COVID-19. The repertoire was sequenced with immunoSEQ multiplex PCR; TCRdb's copy has only in-frame clones and lacks some. The table includes roughly 190,000 clones, around four fifths detected once. Sequencing input: peripheral blood. Receptor source: a man aged 50 or older with active or convalescent COVID-19.

The J gene is TRBJ1-1, the V gene TRBV3-1 (or the pseudogene TRBV3-2), with 12 nucleotides matching TRBD1. The V gene's germline CDR1 is LGHDT and CDR2 YNNKEL (reference sequence). This CDR3 is built from 15 residues. The trim removed 4 bases at V and 4 bases at J, leaving 4 bases unmatched. The CDR3 loop is CASSRGQGAITEAFF. In nucleotides, the CDR3 is TGTGCCAGCAGCCGGGGACAGGGGGCGATCACTGAAGCTTTCTTT.

CDR3 sequence reads: CASSGPSRGYQPQHF. The CDR3 nucleotides are TGTGCCAGCAGTGGACCGTCCAGGGGTTATCAGCCCCAGCATTTT. The chain carries TRBV28 and TRBJ1-5, with D possibly TRBD1 on 6 matching bases. The germline V and J ends were trimmed by 5 bases and 5 bases, with 16 bases remaining between them. The germline V gene encodes CDR1 MDHEN and CDR2 SYDVKM. The CDR3 has 15 amino acids.

This rearrangement joins TRBV24-1 to TRBJ1-5; 10 nucleotides align to TRBD1. J was trimmed by 10 bases and V by 4 bases; bases with no gene match: 9. The CDR3 sequence is 15 residues long. CDR1 is KGHDR, CDR2 SFDVKD, per germline. In DNA, the CDR3 is TGTGCCACCAGTGACCCGGGACAGGGGAATGAACCCCAGCATTTT. As protein: CATSDPGQGNEPQHF.

The V gene is TRBV29-1, the J gene TRBJ1-1, with D unclear. The V end was cut by 6 bases, the J end by 2 bases, with 7 bases between. CDR1 and CDR2 (germline): SQVTM, ANQGSEA. CDR3 size: 11 residues. CDR3 coding DNA: TGCAGCGTCGAACAAAACACTGAAGCTTTCTTT. Its translation: CSVEQNTEAFF. The full variable domain, completed using reference TRBV29-1 and TRBJ1-1, is SAVISQKPSRDICQRGTSLTIQCQVDSQVTMMFWYRQQPGQSLTLIATANQGSEATYESGFVIDKFPISRPNLTFSTLTVSNMSPEDSSIYLCSVEQNTEAFFGQGTRLTVV.

CDR3 loop: CASSLLAGVVDTQYF. CDR3 sequence (DNA): TGTGCCAGCAGCTTACTAGCGGGGGTTGTAGATACGCAGTATTTT. This rearrangement joins TRBV7-2 to TRBJ2-3, with 10 bases identical to TRBD2. The CDR3 loop spans 15 amino acids. The V and J ends lost 2 bases and 5 bases, in that order; junction bases with no gene match: 4. Germline V gene lookup returns CDR1 SGHTA and CDR2 FQGNSA.

The V and J genes are TRBV18 and TRBJ2-3; 7 bases align to TRBD1. Germline V CDR1 and CDR2: KGHSH, LQKENI. V dropped 10 bases and J dropped 8; count of bases not matched to a gene: 15. The CDR3 length is 14 residues. The CDR3 DNA reads as TGTGCCACCACGGGACAGCCGGACGTGGGTACGCAGTATTTT. This translates into CATTGQPDVGTQYF. Looking up the rest from reference TRBV18 and TRBJ2-3 gives the full variable domain: NAGVMQNPRHLVRRRGQEARLRCSPMKGHSHVYWYRQLPEEGLKFMVYLQKENIIDESGMPKERFSAEFPKEGPSILRIQQVVRGDSAAYFCATTGQPDVGTQYFGPGTRLTVL.

This clone was detected once. The chain has TRBV5-1 and TRBJ2-5, with 7 bases that match TRBD1. J gave up 5 bases and V 3 bases, and 7 bases lay outside the gene matches. CDR3 size: 14 residues. Per germline, CDR1 SGHRS and CDR2 YFSETQ. CDR3 protein: CASSSYRGPETQYF. CDR3 nucleotides: TGCGCCAGCAGCTCCTACAGGGGCCCGGAGACCCAGTACTTC.

This sequence joins TRBV5-1 and TRBJ1-2; 7 bases fit TRBD1. CDR3 length equals 14 residues. Germline trimming cut 5 bases from V and 4 bases from J; bases unmatched to any gene: 8. Germline V gives CDR1 SGHRS, CDR2 YFSETQ. CDR3 sequence reads: CASRPDRALYGYTF. The CDR3 DNA sequence: TGCGCCAGCAGACCAGACAGGGCCCTCTATGGCTACACCTTC.

V gene TRBV5-1 combines with J gene TRBJ1-2; 7 bases line up with TRBD1. The CDR3 is 13 amino acids. Germline trimming cut 6 bases from V and 7 bases from J; bases unmatched to any gene: 9. Germline CDR1 and CDR2: SGHRS and YFSETQ. CDR3 coding DNA: TGCGCCAGCAAAATCACAGGGGAATCTGGCTACACCTTC. Its protein product is CASKITGESGYTF.

The chain couples TRBV11-2 to TRBJ1-3; D ambiguous. V gave up 1 base and J gave up 1 base, with 5 bases separating them. The CDR3 consists of 14 residues. From germline, CDR1 is SGHAT and CDR2 FQNNGV. In nucleotides, the CDR3 is TGTGCCAGCAGCTTAGGAGGGTCTGGAAACACCATATATTTT. Amino acids: CASSLGGSGNTIYF.